This T cell receptor beta chain was recorded in a study of response to subunit inactivated influenza vaccine. Findings and limits, study-wide: Seasonal influenza vaccination, on each occasion, was suggested by the authors to recruit few new T cells.

Each CDR3 protein is one row after TCRdb ran MiXCR on the RT-PCR reads. The sample has 550,000 to 800,000 distinct CDR3 sequences; approximately 14% are singletons. The germline V gene has CDR1 SGHRS and CDR2 YFSETQ. The CDR3 has 14 residues. V lost 7 bases to trimming and J lost 3 bases, with 17 bases between them. Worth noting for this clonotype: The antigen remains undetermined.

The material sequenced was PBMCs from blood, taken 14 to 15 days before vaccination. The origin of this receptor is a man aged 45-65 years who received an inactivated influenza vaccine. The J gene is TRBJ2-7, the V gene TRBV5-1; no definite D call. The CDR3 spells CASGPGNSFYEQYF. CDR3 nucleotide sequence: TGCGCCAGCGGTCCCGGAAACAGCTTCTACGAGCAGTACTTC. Together with reference TRBV5-1 and TRBJ2-7, the CDR3 gives the full variable domain: KAGVTQTPRYLIKTRGQQVTLSCSPISGHRSVSWYQQTPGQGLQFLFEYFSETQRNKGNFPGRFSGRQFSNSRSEMNVSTLELGDSALYLCASGPGNSFYEQYFGPGTRLTVT.